The 28 T cell receptor beta chains given below trace back to one sample, sequenced in a study of blood T cell repertoires in COVID-19. The protocol was immunoSEQ multiplex PCR, while the TCRdb copy is restricted to in-frame clones and leaves out a portion. The sample gives around 250,000 clones, around 90% of which show up once; around 3.2% is in the top ten. The material sequenced was PBMCs or T cells enriched from blood (not recorded which). The receptors originated from a woman between 40 and 55 years old who had been exposed to COVID-19.

V and J are TRBV19 and TRBJ2-1, with 8 positions matching TRBD1. The V gene end was trimmed by 5 bases and the J gene end by 4 bases; junction bases not matched to a gene: 4. There are 14 residues in the CDR3. Germline V gives CDR1 LNHDA, CDR2 SQIVND (reference sequence). The CDR3 is CASSGDRWYNEQFF. CDR3 in DNA: TGTGCCAGTAGTGGGGACAGGTGGTACAATGAGCAGTTCTTC.

This chain uses TRBV30 with TRBJ2-1; the match to TRBD2 covers 10 bases. CDR3 length: 17 residues. Trimming at V came to 1 base and at J to 14 bases, leaving 20 bases not matched to a gene. In germline, CDR1 is GTSNPN, CDR2 SVGIG (reference sequence). The CDR3 is CAWSATDVLAGASGEFF. CDR3 in DNA: TGTGCCTGGAGTGCGACCGACGTGCTAGCGGGGGCGTCAGGGGAGTTCTTC.

This clone was picked up one time. This CDR3 reads CASSRGDNSPLHF. The DNA for the CDR3 is TGCGCCAGCAGCCGGGGGGATAATTCACCCCTCCACTTT. The V call is TRBV4-3, the J call TRBJ1-6; TRBD1 might be the D (5 bases). This CDR3 has 13 amino acids. Trimming removed 4 bases from V and 5 bases from J, with 6 bases in between. CDR1 and CDR2 from the germline V gene are LGHNA and YSLEER.

The chain carries TRBV7-8 and TRBJ1-2, with 8 positions matching TRBD1. CDR3 size: 16 residues. The ends lost 1 base at V and 5 bases at J; junction bases unmatched: 9. Germline assignment: CDR1 SGHVS and CDR2 FQNEAQ. The CDR3 nucleotides read TGTGCCAGCAGCTTAGTAGTCAGGGGGCAATTGTATGGCTACACCTTC. Residues: CASSLVVRGQLYGYTF. Together with reference TRBV7-8 and TRBJ1-2, the CDR3 gives the full variable domain: GAGVSQSPRYKVAKRGQDVALRCDPISGHVSLFWYQQALGQGPEFLTYFQNEAQLDKSGLPSDRFFAERPEGSVSTLKIQRTQQEDSAVYLCASSLVVRGQLYGYTFGSGTRLTVV.

A few counts support this clone. The chain is built from TRBV18 and TRBJ2-2; 10 nucleotides align to TRBD2. Germline values: CDR1 KGHSH, CDR2 LQKENI. CDR3 length equals 15 residues. After removal of 3 bases from V and 6 bases from J, the junction contained 4 bases not matched to a gene. CDR3 DNA sequence: TGTGCCAGCTCACCGGGACTAGCGAAGGCCGGGGAGCTGTTTTTT. Amino acid sequence: CASSPGLAKAGELFF.

V and J are TRBV19 and TRBJ1-2; no clear D gene. From germline, CDR1 is LNHDA and CDR2 SQIVND (reference sequence). The CDR3 sequence is 16 residues long. Trimming stripped 1 base from V and 4 bases from J, with 16 bases between. CDR3 residues: CASSIVRPQGGYGYTF. The CDR3 DNA reads as TGTGCCAGTAGTATAGTTCGGCCCCAAGGAGGCTATGGCTACACCTTC.

The chain combines TRBV28 with TRBJ2-1, with 11 bases that match TRBD2. Trimming removed 8 bases from V and 7 bases from J; junction bases left unmatched: 25. This CDR3 has 20 residues. Germline V gives CDR1 MDHEN, CDR2 SYDVKM. The chain's CDR3 is CASAGWTGLAGQRRGNEQFF. CDR3 nucleotides: TGTGCCAGCGCTGGTTGGACAGGACTAGCGGGTCAAAGAAGGGGTAATGAGCAGTTCTTC.

V usage is TRBV3-1 (or the pseudogene TRBV3-2) and J usage is TRBJ2-5; maybe TRBD1 (5 bases). Germline CDR1 and CDR2: LGHDT and YNNKEL (reference sequence). This CDR3 region has 15 residues. V lost 1 base, J lost 3 bases, and 12 bases lay in between. As DNA, the CDR3 is TGTGCCAGCAGCCAAGTAGGGGTCCCCAAAGAGACCCAGTACTTC. This codes for CASSQVGVPKETQYF.

V and J are TRBV12-3 or TRBV12-4 and TRBJ2-1; D possibly corresponds to TRBD1 (6 bases). This CDR3 contains 11 residues. V dropped 4 bases and J dropped 12 bases, with 10 bases sitting between them. CDR3 sequence reads: CASSSSDRQFF. CDR3 bases: TGTGCCAGCAGTTCCTCGGACAGGCAGTTCTTC.

With respect to this clone: Mismatch with germline at one junction end may stem from a read error. This chain uses TRBV5-1 with TRBJ2-3; 10 bases match TRBD2. This CDR3 spans 15 amino acids. The V gene's germline CDR1 is SGHRS and CDR2 YFSETQ. CDR3 in amino acids: CASSRTSGNADTQYF. The CDR3 DNA reads TGTGCCAGCAGCCGCACTAGCGGGAACGCAGATACGCAGTATTTT.

The chain links TRBV14 to TRBJ2-1, with D perhaps matching TRBD2 (5 bases). Germline CDR1 reads SGHDN; CDR2 reads FVKESK. The CDR3 spans 16 residues. Trimming shortened V by 1 base and J by 0 bases, and 10 bases separated the two germline ends. CDR3 protein: CASSQGTYRSYNEQFF. CDR3 in DNA: TGTGCCAGCAGCCAAGGGACTTATCGCTCCTACAATGAGCAGTTCTTC.

V is TRBV11-2 and J is TRBJ1-2; D perhaps matches TRBD1 (5 bases). The CDR3 extends over 15 amino acids. Trimming took off 7 bases at V and 3 bases at J, with 18 bases between the two ends. In germline, CDR1 is SGHAT, CDR2 FQNNGV. The CDR3 sequence: CASTSRQGRHYGYTF. The CDR3 DNA sequence: TGTGCCAGCACCTCCCGCCAGGGTAGACACTATGGCTACACCTTC. The variable domain in full, completed from reference TRBV11-2 and TRBJ1-2, reads EAGVAQSPRYKIIEKRQSVAFWCNPISGHATLYWYQQILGQGPKLLIQFQNNGVVDDSQLPKDRFSAERLKGVDSTLKIQPAKLEDSAVYLCASTSRQGRHYGYTFGSGTRLTVV.

This chain links TRBV11-2 with TRBJ1-1; weak D call: TRBD1 (5 bases). Trimming pared 5 bases from V and 0 bases from J, leaving 10 bases between. In germline, CDR1 is SGHAT, CDR2 FQNNGV. The CDR3 is 14 amino acids. CDR3 region: CASSVDSMNTEAFF. CDR3 bases: TGTGCCAGCAGCGTCGACAGTATGAACACTGAAGCTTTCTTT.

The gene calls are TRBV19 and TRBJ1-2; 7 bases agree with TRBD1. Unmatched junction bases numbered 11, after V lost 5 bases and J lost 2 bases. Germline V lookup: CDR1 LNHDA, CDR2 SQIVND (reference sequence). The CDR3 loop spans 16 amino acids. The CDR3 sequence: CASSSEKGQSNYGYTF. In DNA form, the CDR3 reads TGTGCCAGTAGTTCCGAAAAGGGACAGTCAAACTATGGCTACACCTTC.

The rearrangement uses TRBV6-6 and TRBJ1-3, with D maybe TRBD1 (5 bases). The V end was cut by 2 bases, the J end by 2 bases, with 10 bases between. Germline assignment: CDR1 MNHNY and CDR2 SVGAGI (reference sequence). There are 15 residues in the CDR3. The CDR3: CASSYSGGTGNTIYF. CDR3 DNA sequence: TGTGCCAGCAGTTACAGCGGGGGAACTGGAAACACCATATATTTT.

The J gene is TRBJ2-3, the V gene TRBV24-1; tentative D call: TRBD2 (5 bases). CDR3 length: 15 residues. Between the trimmed V and J ends, which lost 4 bases and 0 bases, there was a span of 10 bases. Per the germline V gene, CDR1 is KGHDR and CDR2 is SFDVKD. The CDR3 sequence: CATSDQDWSTDTQYF. CDR3 DNA sequence: TGTGCCACCAGTGACCAGGACTGGAGCACAGATACGCAGTATTTT.

In DNA, the CDR3 is TGTGCCAGCAGCGCGACAGGGTTGAGGAACGAGCAGTACTTC. Translating it yields CASSATGLRNEQYF. The J gene is TRBJ2-7, the V gene TRBV7-6, with TRBD1 matching 7 bases. The CDR3 spans 14 residues. Germline lookup yields CDR1 SGHVS and CDR2 FNYEAQ. Losses at the gene ends were 5 bases for V and 5 bases for J; bases not matched to a gene: 9. Drawing the rest from reference TRBV7-6 and TRBJ2-7, the complete variable domain is GAGVSQSPRYKVTKRGQDVALRCDPISGHVSLYWYRQALGQGPEFLTYFNYEAQQDKSGLPNDRFSAERPEGSISTLTIQRTEQRDSAMYRCASSATGLRNEQYFGPGTRLTVT.

This clone was detected only a few times. The chain employs TRBV3-1 (or the pseudogene TRBV3-2) and TRBJ1-5; possible D gene TRBD1, 5 bases. This CDR3 is built from 16 residues. The V gene's germline CDR1 is LGHDT and CDR2 YNNKEL (reference sequence). V was shortened by 2 bases and J by 2 bases, with 13 bases between the two germline ends. The CDR3 DNA sequence: TGTGCCAGCAGCCAATCTTGGGGGGATGGCAATCAGCCCCAGCATTTT. Residues: CASSQSWGDGNQPQHF.

The chain is built from TRBV5-1 and TRBJ2-7, with 7 nucleotides matching TRBD1. Germline V gives CDR1 SGHRS, CDR2 YFSETQ. CDR3 size: 14 residues. This CDR3 is CASSNTGAVDEQYV. Here the CDR3 DNA reads TGTGCCAGCAGCAACACAGGGGCGGTTGACGAGCAGTACGTC.

The chain joins TRBV12-3 or TRBV12-4 to TRBJ1-6; no clear D. Trimming took off 7 bases at V and 5 bases at J, with 9 bases between the two ends. The CDR3 has 13 amino acids. CDR3 region: CASTMTNNSPLHF. CDR3 nucleotide sequence: TGTGCCAGCACCATGACTAATAATTCACCCCTCCACTTT.

This clone was seen once. The V and J genes are TRBV7-2 and TRBJ1-4; D is perhaps TRBD1 (5 bases). The CDR3 is made up of 13 amino acids. Germline V gene data show CDR1 as SGHTA and CDR2 as FQGNSA. Trimming left V 5 bases short and J 3 bases short, with 7 bases between. The CDR3: CASSRQPNEKLFF. Here the CDR3 DNA reads TGTGCCAGCAGCAGACAGCCTAATGAAAAACTGTTTTTT.

The CDR3 nucleotides are TGTGCCAGCTCACCATCGCGAGCGGGGGATAGCAATCAGCCCCAGCATTTT. Its protein is CASSPSRAGDSNQPQHF. This chain joins TRBV18 and TRBJ1-5; D is perhaps TRBD1 (5 bases). CDR3 size: 17 residues. Germline CDR1 reads KGHSH; CDR2 reads LQKENI. Between the trimmed V and J ends, which lost 2 bases and 0 bases, there was a span of 14 bases.

The chain joins TRBV3-1 (or the pseudogene TRBV3-2) to TRBJ2-7, with 8 positions matching TRBD2. CDR1 and CDR2 (germline): LGHDT, YNNKEL (reference sequence). This CDR3 has 15 residues. V lost 2 bases and J lost 4; bases outside the gene matches: 7. The CDR3 loop is CASSQNLAGQYEQYV. DNA of the CDR3: TGTGCCAGCAGCCAAAACCTAGCGGGCCAATACGAGCAGTACGTC.

This sequence joins TRBV24-1 and TRBJ1-2; D is perhaps TRBD1 (6 bases). Germline CDR1 KGHDR, CDR2 SFDVKD. With 2 bases removed from V and 7 bases from J, the gap between germline ends came to 16 bases. CDR3 size: 15 residues. The CDR3 region is CATSDSQGQGSGYTF. The CDR3 DNA sequence: TGTGCCACCAGTGATTCACAGGGTCAAGGCAGTGGCTACACCTTC.

The chain combines TRBV10-3 with TRBJ2-7, with 8 bases identical to TRBD1. Trimming cost V 8 bases and J 5 bases; bases outside gene matches: 8. This CDR3 has 13 amino acids. Per the germline V gene, CDR1 is ENHRY and CDR2 is SYGVKD. CDR3 amino acids: CAIRAGQANEQYF. CDR3 coding DNA: TGTGCCATCCGCGCGGGACAGGCTAACGAGCAGTACTTC.

The genes are TRBV9 and TRBJ2-1, with 9 bases matching TRBD2. J gave up 5 bases and V 0 bases, and 3 bases lay outside the gene matches. The CDR3 sequence is 15 residues long. Germline V gene lookup returns CDR1 SGDLS and CDR2 YYNGEE. The chain's CDR3 is CASSVGGTSNNEQFF. In nucleotides, the CDR3 is TGTGCCAGCAGCGTAGGTGGGACTAGCAACAATGAGCAGTTCTTC. The full variable domain, completed using reference TRBV9 and TRBJ2-1, is DSGVTQTPKHLITATGQRVTLRCSPRSGDLSVYWYQQSLDQGLQFLIQYYNGEERAKGNILERFSAQQFPDLHSELNLSSLELGDSALYFCASSVGGTSNNEQFFGPGTRLTVL.

The count of this clone is one. The chain is built from TRBV6-4 and TRBJ1-5, with D perhaps matching TRBD1 (6 bases). The CDR3 has 15 residues. Trimming cost V 6 bases and J 3 bases, with 15 bases left between them. Germline-derived CDR1 and CDR2 are MRHNA and SNTAGT. The CDR3 reads CASRRGRGDNQPQHF. Here the CDR3 DNA reads TGTGCCAGCAGGAGGGGCAGGGGAGACAATCAGCCCCAGCATTTT.

The V call is TRBV5-8, the J call TRBJ1-4; TRBD1 is a possible D gene (5 bases). The CDR3 is 16 amino acids. V was clipped by 4 bases and J by 5 bases, with 18 bases between them. Germline CDR1 and CDR2: SGHTS and YDEGEE. The CDR3 here is CASSPFTGIANEKLFF. The CDR3 coding sequence is TGTGCCAGCAGCCCTTTTACAGGAATAGCAAATGAAAAACTGTTTTTT. Based on the CDR3 plus reference TRBV5-8 and TRBJ1-4, the full variable domain is EAGVTQSPTHLIKTRGQQATLRCSPISGHTSVYWYQQALGLGLQFLLWYDEGEERNRGNFPPRFSGRQFPNYSSELNVNALELEDSALYLCASSPFTGIANEKLFFGSGTQLSVL.